Presented here are 24 T cell receptor beta chains from one specimen sequenced in a study of blood T cell repertoires in COVID-19. Clones were sequenced by immunoSEQ multiplex PCR, and TCRdb holds only the in-frame ones, with some missing. The sample shows about 440,000 clones, approximately 90% of them seen only once. Input material: peripheral blood. Every receptor here comes from a woman aged 25 to 45 with acute or convalescent COVID-19.

The chain employs TRBV28 and TRBJ2-3; TRBD2 matches at 9 bases. The length of the CDR3 is 17 residues. The ends lost 3 bases at V and 1 base at J; junction bases unmatched: 8. Germline V CDR1 and CDR2: MDHEN, SYDVKM. CDR3 sequence reads: CASSFISASGGTDTQYF. CDR3 DNA: TGTGCCAGCAGTTTTATCTCAGCTAGCGGGGGCACAGATACGCAGTATTTT.

The gene calls are TRBV10-2 and TRBJ1-2, with unresolved D. V was cut by 3 bases and J by 2 bases, with 19 bases left in between. The germline CDR1 and CDR2 sequences are WSHSY and SAAADI. This CDR3 spans 17 amino acids. The CDR3 here is CASSESVPTISNYGYTF. As DNA, the CDR3 is TGCGCCAGCAGTGAATCGGTACCGACAATCTCGAACTATGGCTACACCTTC.

Remarks on this clone: Other DNA sequences in this specimen translate into the identical CDR3. The chain combines TRBV3-1 (or the pseudogene TRBV3-2) with TRBJ2-7; 9 nucleotides agree with TRBD2. V trimming: 1 base; J trimming: 4 bases; junction bases outside the gene matches: 5. This CDR3 is 15 amino acids long. Germline CDR1 is LGHDT and CDR2 is YNNKEL (reference sequence). The CDR3 loop is CASSQVAGGSYEQYF. CDR3 nucleotides: TGTGCCAGCAGCCAAGTGGCGGGGGGGAGTTACGAGCAGTACTTC.

The rearrangement uses TRBV2 and TRBJ1-3; the match to TRBD1 covers 11 bases. V trimming: 6 bases; J trimming: 2 bases; junction bases outside the gene matches: 3. The CDR3 extends over 15 amino acids. The germline V gene has CDR1 SNHLY and CDR2 FYNNEI. In DNA, the CDR3 is TGTGCCAGCAGCGGACAGGGGGCAGCTGGAAACACCATATATTTT. Its translation is CASSGQGAAGNTIYF.

The genes are TRBV3-1 (or the pseudogene TRBV3-2) and TRBJ2-2, with 8 bases fitting TRBD1. After removal of 6 bases from V and 4 bases from J, the junction contained 4 bases not matched to a gene. This CDR3 is 14 amino acids long. CDR1 and CDR2 (germline): LGHDT, YNNKEL (reference sequence). CDR3 amino acids: CASRDRGSTGELFF. The CDR3 region has the DNA TGTGCCAGCAGAGACAGGGGAAGCACCGGGGAGCTGTTTTTT.

This clone has only a few counts. The chain recombines TRBV29-1 with TRBJ1-5; no clear D. The CDR3 is 12 amino acids. V dropped 4 bases and J dropped 6 bases, with 10 bases sitting between them. Germline CDR1 is SQVTM and CDR2 is ANQGSEA. CDR3 DNA sequence: TGCAGCGTTGTCGGGGAGGGTCAGCCCCAGCATTTT. It translates to CSVVGEGQPQHF.

The chain joins TRBV7-2 to TRBJ2-6, with TRBD1 identical over 7 bases. Germline-derived CDR1 and CDR2 are SGHTA and FQGNSA. The CDR3 totals 14 residues. V lost 6 bases and J lost 2; bases outside the gene matches: 1. The CDR3 DNA reads as TGTGCCAGCAGTACAGGGGCTGGGGCCAACGTCCTGACTTTC. Encoded protein: CASSTGAGANVLTF.

The chain combines TRBV14 with TRBJ1-2; D perhaps matches TRBD1 (5 bases). The CDR3 extends over 15 amino acids. Germline-derived CDR1 and CDR2 are SGHDN and FVKESK. V was clipped by 1 base and J by 4 bases, with 13 bases between them. CDR3 DNA sequence: TGTGCCAGCAGCCAAGGATTGGAGGGGACCTATGGCTACACCTTC. Amino acids: CASSQGLEGTYGYTF.

The chain recombines TRBV6-5 with TRBJ2-6; D remains ambiguous. V was trimmed by 2 bases and J by 0 bases, leaving 8 bases between them. The germline CDR1 and CDR2 sequences are MNHEY and SVGAGI. The CDR3 has 16 amino acids. The CDR3 spells CASSYRDRSGANVLTF. The CDR3 DNA sequence: TGTGCCAGCAGTTACAGAGATCGCTCTGGGGCCAACGTCCTGACTTTC.

V and J are TRBV5-1 and TRBJ1-2; possibly TRBD1 for D (6 bases). The V gene's germline CDR1 is SGHRS and CDR2 YFSETQ. Trimming left V 4 bases short and J 8 bases short, with 18 bases between. This CDR3 is built from 14 residues. DNA of the CDR3: TGCGCCAGCAGCCCAACACAGGGTATTCGGGGCTACACCTTC. It encodes CASSPTQGIRGYTF.

This chain uses TRBV18 with TRBJ2-7; TRBD1 matches at 7 bases. Germline V gives CDR1 KGHSH, CDR2 LQKENI. V shed 3 bases and J 0 bases; nucleotides not matched to a gene: 5. The CDR3 sequence is 15 residues long. The CDR3 nucleotides read TGTGCCAGCTCACCCACGACAGGGCTCTCCTACGAGCAGTACTTC. It specifies CASSPTTGLSYEQYF.

The chain uses TRBV19 and TRBJ1-1, with D possibly TRBD1 on 6 matching bases. This CDR3 is 15 amino acids long. Germline loops: CDR1 LNHDA, CDR2 SQIVND (reference sequence). V lost 5 bases, J lost 2 bases, and 15 bases lay in between. The CDR3 here is CASSPSRGRNTEAFF. The CDR3 DNA is TGTGCCAGTAGTCCCTCGAGGGGGAGAAACACTGAAGCTTTCTTT.

The chain combines TRBV29-1 with TRBJ2-7, with 8 bases that match TRBD1. With 7 bases clipped from V and 4 bases from J, the junction kept 6 bases outside the gene matches. Germline V gene data show CDR1 as SQVTM and CDR2 as ANQGSEA. The CDR3 is 12 amino acids. CDR3 sequence reads: CSGYRGCYEQYF. CDR3 coding DNA: TGCAGCGGGTACAGGGGGTGTTACGAGCAGTACTTC.

This clone was seen a single time. The chain employs TRBV19 and TRBJ2-2; a possible D gene is TRBD1 (5 bases). The CDR3 spans 14 residues. Trimming cost V 3 bases and J 6 bases, with 11 bases left between them. Germline CDR1 reads LNHDA; CDR2 reads SQIVND (reference sequence). The chain's CDR3 is CASSIQRGPGELFF. The CDR3 DNA follows: TGTGCCAGTAGTATTCAAAGGGGCCCCGGGGAGCTGTTTTTT.

The CDR3 loop reads CASSPSTGTGEFF. The CDR3 region has the DNA TGTGCCAGCAGCCCTTCAACCGGGACAGGGGAGTTCTTC. This rearrangement joins TRBV12-3 or TRBV12-4 to TRBJ2-1; 10 bases align to TRBD1. The CDR3 is made up of 13 amino acids. V shed 6 bases, J shed 14 bases, and the junction held 10 bases outside the gene matches.

The chain joins TRBV30 to TRBJ2-7; TRBD1 is a possible D gene (6 bases). V lost 2 bases and J lost 13, with 18 bases in between. Germline CDR1 reads GTSNPN; CDR2 reads SVGIG (reference sequence). The CDR3 has 12 amino acids. In DNA form, the CDR3 reads TGTGCCTGGAGTAGTAGAGGACAGAGCGTCTACTTC. It is translated as CAWSSRGQSVYF. Full variable domain (rest looked up from reference TRBV30 and TRBJ2-7): SQTIHQWPATLVQPVGSPLSLECTVEGTSNPNLYWYRQAAGRGLQLLFYSVGIGQISSEVPQNLSASRPQDRQFILSSKKLLLSDSGFYLCAWSSRGQSVYFGPGTRLTVT.

The rearrangement links TRBV29-1 to TRBJ2-7; TRBD2 matches at 13 bases. This CDR3 is 14 amino acids long. Germline V lookup: CDR1 SQVTM, CDR2 ANQGSEA. The trim removed 6 bases at V and 7 bases at J, leaving 9 bases unmatched. The DNA of the CDR3 is TGCAGCGTACGCGGACTAGCGGGGGAGGGGGAGCAGTACTTC. It is translated as CSVRGLAGEGEQYF.

The rearrangement links TRBV27 to TRBJ2-3; 10 nucleotides line up with TRBD2. The V segment lost 3 bases and the J segment 2 bases; nucleotides outside the gene matches: 8. This CDR3 has 17 residues. CDR1 MNHEY and CDR2 SMNVEV come from the germline V gene (reference sequence). CDR3 nucleotide sequence: TGTGCCAGCAGTTTGGTCGTAGCGGGGGGCTACACAGATACGCAGTATTTT. Protein product: CASSLVVAGGYTDTQYF.

The chain employs TRBV5-1 and TRBJ2-2; TRBD2 is a possible D gene (5 bases). CDR3 size: 13 residues. Germline CDR1 reads SGHRS; CDR2 reads YFSETQ. V lost 3 bases and J lost 7, with 10 bases in between. The CDR3 bases are TGCGCCAGCAGCTGGGGAGCGAACGGGGAGCTGTTTTTT. It translates to CASSWGANGELFF.

The genes are TRBV21-1 and TRBJ2-5; TRBD1, the D gene given by the table, was not confirmed from the DNA. TRBV21-1 is deemed a pseudogene. The CDR3 length is 18 residues. The CDR3 DNA reads TGTGCCAGCATACTGTCCCCATGTTTCGGACAGACCCAAGAGACCCAGTACTTC. It yields the protein CASILSPCFGQTQETQYF.

The CDR3 region is CASSQDNGYKDTQYF. The CDR3 bases are TGCGCCAGCAGCCAAGATAACGGGTACAAGGATACGCAGTATTTT. The genes are TRBV4-1 and TRBJ2-3; D is ambiguous. This CDR3 has 15 amino acids. Germline lookup yields CDR1 MGHRA and CDR2 YSYEKL. V was clipped by 0 bases and J by 6 bases, with 13 bases between them.

This chain joins TRBV11-2 and TRBJ2-3, with no clear D. The CDR3 spans 15 residues. Per the germline V gene, CDR1 is SGHAT and CDR2 is FQNNGV. V was clipped by 4 bases and J by 6 bases, with 17 bases between them. This CDR3 is CASSSRGVSRDTQYF. The CDR3 DNA is TGTGCCAGCAGCTCAAGAGGTGTTTCGAGGGATACGCAGTATTTT.

V is TRBV6-5 and J is TRBJ1-6, with a weak D call TRBD1 (6 bases). V was clipped by 8 bases and J by 6 bases, with 8 bases between them. This CDR3 spans 12 amino acids. From germline, CDR1 is MNHEY and CDR2 SVGAGI. CDR3 residues: CASRRGNSPLHF. Here the CDR3 DNA reads TGTGCCAGCCGCAGGGGTAATTCACCCCTCCACTTT.

The genes are TRBV3-1 (or the pseudogene TRBV3-2) and TRBJ2-5, with D perhaps matching TRBD2 (5 bases). CDR1 and CDR2 from the germline V gene are LGHDT and YNNKEL (reference sequence). The CDR3 contains 12 residues. V lost 3 bases, J lost 5 bases, and 7 bases lay in between. The CDR3 sequence is CASSQREETQYF. The DNA for the CDR3 is TGTGCCAGCAGCCAGAGGGAGGAGACCCAGTACTTC.